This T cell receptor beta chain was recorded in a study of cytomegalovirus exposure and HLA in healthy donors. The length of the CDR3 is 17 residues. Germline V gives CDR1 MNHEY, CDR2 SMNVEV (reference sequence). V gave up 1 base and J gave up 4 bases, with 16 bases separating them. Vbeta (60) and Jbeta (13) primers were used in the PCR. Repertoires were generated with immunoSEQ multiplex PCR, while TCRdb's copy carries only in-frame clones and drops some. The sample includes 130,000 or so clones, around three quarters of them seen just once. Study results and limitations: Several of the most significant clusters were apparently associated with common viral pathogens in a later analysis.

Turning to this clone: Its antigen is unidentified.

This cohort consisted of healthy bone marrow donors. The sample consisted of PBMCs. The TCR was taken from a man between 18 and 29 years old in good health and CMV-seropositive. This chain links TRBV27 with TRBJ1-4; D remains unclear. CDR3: CASSLYGTRALNEKLFF. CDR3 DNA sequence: TGTGCCAGCAGTTTATACGGCACGCGGGCTCTTAATGAAAAACTGTTTTTT. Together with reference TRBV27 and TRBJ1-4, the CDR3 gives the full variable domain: EAQVTQNPRYLITVTGKKLTVTCSQNMNHEYMSWYRQDPGLGLRQIYYSMNVEVTDKGDVPEGYKVSRKEKRNFPLILESPSPNQTSLYFCASSLYGTRALNEKLFFGSGTQLSVL.